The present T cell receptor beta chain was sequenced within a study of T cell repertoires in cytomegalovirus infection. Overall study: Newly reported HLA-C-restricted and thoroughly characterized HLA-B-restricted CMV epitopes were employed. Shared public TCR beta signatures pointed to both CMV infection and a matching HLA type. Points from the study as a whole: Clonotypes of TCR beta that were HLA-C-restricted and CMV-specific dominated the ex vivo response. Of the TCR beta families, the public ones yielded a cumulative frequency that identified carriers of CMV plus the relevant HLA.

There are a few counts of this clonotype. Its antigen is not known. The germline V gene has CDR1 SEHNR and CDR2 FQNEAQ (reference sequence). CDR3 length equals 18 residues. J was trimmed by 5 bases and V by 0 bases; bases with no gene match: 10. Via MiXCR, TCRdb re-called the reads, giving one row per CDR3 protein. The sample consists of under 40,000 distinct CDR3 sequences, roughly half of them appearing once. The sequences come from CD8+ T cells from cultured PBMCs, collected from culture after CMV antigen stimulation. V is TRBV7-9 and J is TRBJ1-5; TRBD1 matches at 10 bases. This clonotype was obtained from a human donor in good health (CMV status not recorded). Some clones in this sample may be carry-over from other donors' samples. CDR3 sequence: CASSLASGTGDTYQPQHF. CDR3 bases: TGTGCCAGCAGCTTAGCTTCCGGGACAGGGGATACTTATCAGCCCCAGCATTTT.